This TCR beta chain comes out of a study of cytomegalovirus exposure and HLA in healthy donors. The length of the CDR3 is 15 residues. V was shortened by 0 bases and J by 3 bases, with 11 bases between the two germline ends. The germline V gene has CDR1 SGHRS and CDR2 YFSETQ. The study ran its PCR with 60 Vbeta and 13 Jbeta primers. Repertoires were generated with immunoSEQ multiplex PCR, while TCRdb's copy carries only in-frame clones and drops some. The sample shows over 150,000 clones, just under 80% of them seen only once. The material sequenced was PBMCs. The TCR comes from a woman aged 45 to 65 in good health and CMV-seropositive. This sequence joins TRBV5-1 and TRBJ2-3; TRBD1 is a possible D gene (6 bases). CDR3 nucleotide sequence: TGCGCCAGCAGCTTGGCAGGGGAGAGAACAGATACGCAGTATTTT. This translates into CASSLAGERTDTQYF.